A selection of T cell receptor beta chains follows, all from one sample in a study of HIV-infected patients and healthy controls. TCRdb analysed the 5' RACE reads with MiXCR anew, one entry per CDR3 protein. The sample lists almost 65,000 distinct CDR3 sequences; approximately 21% were seen once. The sequenced sample consisted of CD4+ T cells from blood. Receptors originate from a human donor in good health. Each CDR3 is given with its conserved first and last residue. The D gene is left open where the match is weak. Only some rows state a clone size, as once, few, many or a class for expanded clones.

d_gene,j_gene,v_gene,len,abundance,CDR3aa,CDR3nt
-,TRBJ2-7,TRBV20-1,16,many,CSASSPGVGASYEQYF,TGCAGTGCTAGTTCCCCAGGGGTCGGGGCTTCCTACGAGCAGTACTTC
-,TRBJ2-4,TRBV12-3/TRBV12-4,13,many,CASTSLLGNIQYF,TGTGCCAGCACTTCACTACTAGGGAACATTCAGTACTTC
TRBD2,TRBJ2-3,TRBV12-3/TRBV12-4,17,-,CASSSQRGAQRTDTQYF,TGTGCCAGCAGTTCCCAGCGGGGGGCCCAAAGGACAGATACGCAGTATTTT
-,TRBJ2-7,TRBV5-8,14,few,CASTEGRRDSEQYF,TGTGCCAGCACCGAGGGACGGAGGGATAGCGAGCAGTACTTC
TRBD1,TRBJ2-7,TRBV10-3,16,many,CAISEPGQGSGYEQYF,TGTGCCATCAGTGAGCCGGGACAGGGCTCAGGGTACGAGCAGTACTTC
-,TRBJ2-1,TRBV5-1,15,many,CASSLPVGRGDEQFF,TGCGCCAGCAGCCTCCCGGTGGGCAGGGGTGATGAGCAGTTCTTC
-,TRBJ2-3,TRBV29-1,13,-,CSVERTTTDTQYF,TGCAGCGTTGAACGGACTACCACAGATACGCAGTATTTT
TRBD1,TRBJ1-1,TRBV6-2/TRBV6-3,17,many,CASSYSQGARYDTEAFF,TGTGCCAGCAGTTACTCGCAGGGGGCTAGATACGACACTGAAGCTTTCTTT
-,TRBJ2-3,TRBV12-3/TRBV12-4,14,many,CASTPRGVRDTQYF,TGTGCCAGCACCCCGCGGGGAGTGAGAGATACGCAGTATTTT
-,TRBJ1-5,TRBV6-6,13,few,CASMRILNQPQQF,TGTGCCAGCATGAGGATCTTAAATCAGCCCCAGCAATTT
TRBD2,TRBJ2-6,TRBV5-4,17,many,CASSLTSGDPGANVLTF,TGTGCCAGCAGCTTGACTAGCGGGGACCCAGGGGCCAACGTCCTGACTTTC
-,TRBJ2-5,TRBV29-1,13,few,CSVEFRGDETQYF,TGCAGCGTTGAGTTCAGGGGGGATGAGACCCAGTACTTC
TRBD1,TRBJ1-1,TRBV6-2/TRBV6-3,13,-,CASSTQGRTEAFF,TGTGCCAGCAGTACACAGGGGCGCACTGAAGCTTTCTTT
TRBD1,TRBJ1-1,TRBV20-1,13,-,CSAPTDRGTEAFF,TGCAGTGCCCCTACTGACAGGGGAACTGAAGCTTTCTTT
-,TRBJ1-1,TRBV30,15,few,CAWSERDARNTEAFF,TGTGCCTGGAGTGAGAGGGACGCTCGGAACACTGAAGCTTTCTTT
-,TRBJ1-2,TRBV6-2/TRBV6-3,13,many,CASSPTGIYGYTF,TGTGCCAGCAGCCCTACAGGGATTTATGGCTACACCTTC
-,TRBJ1-1,TRBV12-3/TRBV12-4,14,few,CASRPAVMNTEAFF,TGTGCCAGCAGACCGGCAGTCATGAACACTGAAGCTTTCTTT
-,TRBJ2-4,TRBV2,11,many,CASSGVNIQYF,TGTGCCAGCAGTGGAGTAAACATTCAGTACTTC
TRBD1,TRBJ2-7,TRBV6-5,14,few,CASSQEDRSYEQYF,TGTGCCAGCAGTCAGGAGGACAGGTCCTACGAGCAGTACTTC
TRBD1,TRBJ1-2,TRBV24-1,17,few,CATSEGTGTGSGYGYTF,TGTGCCACCAGTGAAGGTACCGGGACAGGGTCCGGCTATGGCTACACCTTC
-,TRBJ1-2,TRBV9,16,few,CASSVAGTPGHYGYTF,TGTGCCAGCAGCGTAGCCGGGACACCTGGGCACTATGGCTACACCTTC
-,TRBJ1-3,TRBV5-1,19,many,CASSLTIQGSGASGNTIYF,TGCGCCAGCAGCTTGACGATTCAGGGATCCGGTGCATCTGGAAACACCATATATTTT
TRBD2,TRBJ2-7,TRBV20-1,14,-,CSARVPSGYYEQYF,TGCAGTGCTAGAGTCCCTAGCGGGTACTACGAGCAGTACTTC
-,TRBJ1-2,TRBV10-3,15,-,CAISESSQAYYGYTF,TGTGCCATCAGTGAGTCTAGTCAGGCTTACTATGGCTACACCTTC
-,TRBJ1-1,TRBV5-5,15,many,CASSLVTEMNTEAFF,TGTGCCAGCAGCTTGGTCACAGAGATGAACACTGAAGCTTTCTTT
-,TRBJ2-3,TRBV6-2/TRBV6-3,16,many,CASSYPRQRLTDTQYF,TGTGCCAGCAGTTACCCCAGACAGAGACTCACAGATACGCAGTATTTT
-,TRBJ1-2,TRBV24-1,12,few,CATSDGRYGYTF,TGTGCCACCAGTGATGGGCGATATGGCTACACCTTC
TRBD1,TRBJ2-1,TRBV29-1,14,few,CSVTGGGPYNEQFF,TGCAGCGTGACAGGGGGAGGACCCTACAATGAGCAGTTCTTC
-,TRBJ1-1,TRBV11-1,15,many,CASSLVGQTNTEAFF,TGTGCCAGCAGCTTAGTCGGGCAGACGAACACTGAAGCTTTCTTT
TRBD1,TRBJ1-4,TRBV7-2,15,-,CASSQDRASNEKLFF,TGTGCCAGCAGCCAGGACAGGGCCTCTAATGAAAAACTGTTTTTT
TRBD2,TRBJ2-1,TRBV12-3/TRBV12-4,16,few,CASSPLLAGKWNEQFF,TGTGCCAGCAGCCCCCTGCTAGCGGGAAAATGGAATGAGCAGTTCTTC
-,TRBJ1-5,TRBV29-1,13,few,CSVAQASNQPQHF,TGCAGCGTTGCGCAGGCCTCCAATCAGCCCCAGCATTTT
TRBD2,TRBJ2-5,TRBV10-3,16,-,CAISVGSGGYQETQYF,TGTGCCATCAGTGTAGGTAGCGGGGGTTACCAAGAGACCCAGTACTTC
TRBD2,TRBJ2-1,TRBV19,16,few,CASKPPPSGMVNEQFF,TGTGCCAGTAAACCTCCCCCTAGCGGGATGGTCAATGAGCAGTTCTTC
TRBD1,TRBJ2-2,TRBV25-1,15,many,CASSDPGQGAGELFF,TGTGCCAGCAGTGACCCGGGACAGGGTGCCGGGGAGCTGTTTTTT
-,TRBJ1-1,TRBV7-8,13,few,CASSLRADTEAFF,TGTGCCAGCAGCTTACGGGCGGACACTGAAGCTTTCTTT
TRBD2,TRBJ2-1,TRBV5-1,14,-,CASSLNGGAGEQFF,TGCGCCAGCAGCTTGAACGGGGGGGCCGGTGAGCAGTTCTTC
-,TRBJ1-1,TRBV18,11,many,CASSPGTEAFF,TGTGCCAGCTCACCAGGCACTGAAGCTTTCTTT
-,TRBJ1-6,TRBV5-1,13,few,CASSLSANSPLHF,TGCGCCAGCAGCTTGAGCGCTAATTCACCCCTCCACTTT
TRBD2,TRBJ2-5,TRBV7-2,20,many,CASSLGVTSGASTSRETQYF,TGTGCCAGCAGCTTAGGGGTGACTAGCGGGGCTTCAACCTCCCGGGAGACCCAGTACTTC
-,TRBJ2-1,TRBV20-1,11,many,CSARGGNEQFF,TGCAGTGCTAGAGGGGGCAATGAGCAGTTCTTC
-,TRBJ2-3,TRBV20-1,11,many,CSARAADTQYF,TGCAGTGCTAGAGCGGCAGATACGCAGTATTTT
TRBD1,TRBJ1-1,TRBV19,14,many,CASSASGGHTEAFF,TGTGCCAGTAGTGCTTCAGGGGGCCACACTGAAGCTTTCTTT
-,TRBJ2-4,TRBV29-1,14,few,CSAYTDLAKNIQYF,TGCAGCGCTTACACCGACCTAGCCAAAAACATTCAGTACTTC
TRBD2,TRBJ2-1,TRBV4-3,15,many,CASSQPSGGVNEQFF,TGCGCCAGCAGCCAACCTAGCGGGGGAGTCAATGAGCAGTTCTTC